In its sample, the clone carrying this T cell receptor (beta chain) was seen many times. The antigen is not known. CDR1 SNHLY and CDR2 FYNNEI come from the germline V gene. This CDR3 has 13 residues. Trimming removed 11 bases from V and 2 bases from J, with 14 bases in between. Quantitative molecular-barcoded 5'-RACE generated the TCR beta libraries. TCRdb recomputed calls from the 5' RACE reads with MiXCR, one row per CDR3 protein. The sample lists some 200,000 distinct CDR3 sequences; about 6.7% were seen once. This sample is drawn from a study of CD8 T cells in ankylosing spondylitis. Findings and limits, study-wide: Prior work had noted some motif variants in reactive arthritis blood and synovial fluid. A TCR beta motif of fewer than ten highly homologous variants seemed to mark ankylosing spondylitis blood. With a CD8+ phenotype, disease-linked clones were relatively rare in peripheral blood. Matched ankylosing spondylitis synovial fluid reportedly showed significant enrichment of disease-linked clones.

The V gene is TRBV2, the J gene TRBJ2-3, with no clear D. The sequence was obtained from a male donor with ankylosing spondylitis. The material sequenced was blood, either unsorted or a sorted T cell fraction (not recorded which). The CDR3 sequence is CAGRWTYTDTQYF. In DNA form, the CDR3 reads TGTGCCGGGCGCTGGACCTACACAGATACGCAGTATTTT.